The subject of this entry is one TCR beta chain. The sample holds a few counts of this clone. Its specific antigen is unknown. No base qualities exist here, and no much larger clone lies one base off it. The cohort comprised 666 healthy bone marrow donors. At the time of sampling, all cohort members were nominally healthy, though unrecorded immune exposures were likely present. The donor tested CMV seronegative and was one of the 352 seronegative cohort members. A peripheral blood sample was collected from each donor, and TCR beta sequencing was performed on peripheral blood mononuclear cells. The Qiagen DNeasy Blood Extraction Kit was used to extract genomic DNA from the blood cell samples. The data originate from a study of cytomegalovirus exposure and HLA in healthy donors (TCRdb year 2017). Concerning the study at large: According to an earlier analysis of 587 of the donors, roughly 180 million T cells yielded 117 million unique TCR beta sequences and approximately 300 Gb of sequence data. Every discovery cohort repertoire had been produced on one sequencing platform. A later genetic analysis used genome-wide SNP genotypes for about 60% of the roughly 700 donors, treating that subset as a discovery cohort. About five DR-DQ haplotypes were handled as single units for association and clustering because linkage in the cohort was strong. Donor age, sex, ethnicity and CMV serostatus were compiled together with the repertoire data. To decide whether each TCR beta V gene segment behaved as functional or pseudogenic, an earlier analysis of approximately 620 of the donors relied on high-throughput TCR beta sequencing. Both class I and class II loci were covered by HLA typing, at four-digit resolution. Typing coverage differed by locus: A, B, C, DRB1 and DQB1 were typed in about 629-630 donors, DQA1 in 522, DPA1 in over 600, and DPB1 in just under 480. The genetic ancestry cluster associated with self-reported Caucasian donors included 81% of the 300 to 400 genotyped donors. Rather than using new phenotypic data, the later analysis identified candidate immune exposures from TCR beta sequences and from how often those sequences occurred across donors. A later analysis re-examined previously published TCR beta repertoires from about 670 donors and added high-resolution HLA genotyping to investigate patterns of TCR occurrence. Among 350 to 400 genotyped donors of the cohort, an average of 235,054 unique TCR beta nucleotide sequences were sequenced per donor, roughly 18% of them non-productive. The study profiled the T cell repertoires of hundreds of subjects by immunosequencing and related them to cytomegalovirus serostatus. Along with the roughly 670-subject first cohort, a separate validation cohort of about 110 different subjects was used. The study was designed to test whether signatures of past pathogen exposure could be identified by cataloging public T cell receptors. To predict cytomegalovirus infection status, the study brought together high-throughput TCR immunosequencing, statistical association of individual TCRs with disease status, and machine learning. An early release covering 500 to 750 HLA-typed donors comprised roughly 300 gigabases of sequencing data and around 80 million unique TCR sequences. What the authors observed across the whole study: Because HLA typing was unavailable for some donors at each locus, only the typed subset was used in association tests. Cytomegalovirus status was reported to be diagnosed by the classifier with high specificity and sensitivity in both the original and validation cohorts. Compared with equally common non-associated chains, HLA-associated TCR beta chains in a later analysis were more clonally expanded and had lower generation probabilities. Most TCR sequences were seen in very few donors, while some public TCRs were found in many individuals. A later analysis associated 15,000 or so TCR beta sequences with specific HLA alleles at a false discovery rate of 0.05. A further reported finding was that TCR beta sequences accurately predicted the HLA-A and HLA-B alleles for most subjects in the first cohort. Strong co-occurrence of HLA alleles, especially DR and DQ, made assigning TCR associations to individual alleles difficult. A few of the identified cytomegalovirus-associated TCR beta chains were confirmed in vitro to be specific for cytomegalovirus antigens. In this cohort, only TCR beta chains were sequenced, and detectable features were limited by the absence of alpha or paired-chain data. For the cohort, immune exposure information was limited to CMV serostatus. Some IMGT-functional V segments, including TRBV6-2 and TRBV6-3, could not be told apart with the 87-base-pair reads, so those segments were excluded. In a later analysis, the rate of TCR association differed among HLA loci, with DRB1 alleles having the most associated TCRs and HLA-C alleles having the fewest. Correlated functional status among segregating V segments might reflect linkage disequilibrium, but an unknown experimental factor could not be ruled out. Broadly in line with IMGT annotations, most TCR beta V segments showed up in productive rearrangements about 87% or about 30% of the time in an earlier analysis of 450 to 750 of the donors. A group of highly shared sequence variants was considered likely to be a technical artifact of the sequencing pipeline. According to the authors, the approach could potentially be generalized to other disease states and immunological phenotypes. Most CMV-associated TCR beta chains appeared to be HLA-restricted in a later analysis, and the HLA associations seemed to be driven largely by CMV exposure. Because counts were too low, fewer than 20 rarely observed V segments, including chromosome 9 orphons, were excluded from the earlier analysis of roughly 580 of the donors. In a later analysis, several top co-occurrence clusters were reported to appear linked to parvovirus B19, influenza, CMV and Epstein-Barr virus. An association between a missense DCLRE1C variant and V-gene and J-gene trimming of TCR beta chains was found in a later genetic analysis and replicated in an independent cohort. The presence/absence analyses assumed that sequencing depth was roughly uniform across donors, and that assumption may not be true. The study gave a list of under 200 TCR beta chains associated with cytomegalovirus. A later genetic analysis reported fewer N-insertions in productive TCRs among donors in an Asian-associated ancestry cluster than the roughly 700-donor mean.

Preparation of the library involved the immunoSEQ multiplex PCR assay. For the multiplex PCR, a mixture combining 60 forward primers for TCR Vbeta segments and 13 reverse primers for TCR Jbeta segments was used. The CDR3 region of rearranged TCR beta genes was amplified from genomic DNA with a multiplex PCR assay. Amplified TCR beta libraries were sequenced as 87-base-pair reads on the Illumina HiSeq System. For the original study's pipeline: In a later analysis, 70 million to 95 million unique TCR beta chains were counted across the 690 or so repertoires, and about 9.9 million of these chains were shared by at least two donors. To remove PCR and sequencing errors, raw reads were error-corrected and collapsed into unique sequences using a nearest-neighbor algorithm that merged closely related sequences. Alignment of CDR3 sequences to IMGT reference sequences was used to assign V, D and J gene segments. For a sequence to be retained, at least a six-nucleotide match to both a V gene segment and a J gene segment was required. A rearrangement counted as productive if the CDR3 had no stop codons and remained in frame with V and J, and every other rearrangement counted as non-productive. CDR3 was defined by IMGT convention, running from the second conserved V-encoded cysteine to the conserved J-encoded phenylalanine. The earlier analysis of roughly 590 of the donors excluded sequences that lacked an unambiguous match to a single V gene segment. In an earlier analysis of a few hundred of the donors, V segments were called functional above 56.7% productive rearrangements and were called segregating when the between-donor standard deviation exceeded 5%. A statistical classification framework was built for diagnosing cytomegalovirus status from the catalog of TCR beta chain sequences. In a later analysis, V and J genes were assigned by comparing TCR nucleotide sequences against IMGT/GENE-DB human TR gene sequences. Using the TCRdist pipeline, a later analysis assigned CDR3 sequences along with most-parsimonious VDJ recombination scenarios. In a later analysis, each TCR beta chain was defined by its CDR3 amino acid sequence together with its V-gene family, and reads without a unique V-gene family were excluded. As a way to deal with suspected cross-contamination and a sequencing artifact, a later analysis dropped hundreds of nucleotide sequences that were highly shared and had low generation probability. A later analysis calculated a clonal expansion index for each public chain from normalized within-repertoire ranks of inferred template counts. A later analysis computed generation probabilities with a VDJ recombination model fitted to out-of-frame rearrangements, and checked the results against IGoR. Hypergeometric tests were used in a later analysis to score TCR-TCR, TCR-HLA and TCR-CMV co-occurrence, with a repertoire-size bias correction applied to the TCR pairs. In a later analysis, false discovery rates were estimated by permuting HLA or CMV assignments 20 times. In a later analysis, co-occurring TCRs were grouped with DBSCAN, and TCRdist sequence similarity was added when clustering was performed within HLA-allele-positive subsets. Co-occurrence clustering excluded repertoires with fewer than 30,000 or more than 120,000 public chains, plus five with anomalous nucleotide sharing. In TCRdb, the immuneACCESS table is reduced to in-frame sequences with V and J assigned. These tables do not hold every clone; where another copy was compared, an unresolved V gene accounts for under half, and the others remain unexplained. Clone size and the V and J calls come from that table; the DNA yielded D and trimming. For this sample there are fewer than 100,000 clones; 7.6% appear just once. Of the sample, 2.3% falls within the top ten clones.

There are 14 amino acids in the CDR3, from cysteine to phenylalanine inclusive. Only the CDR3 DNA is retained, 42 bases long and in frame from the first base. Ends trimmed: V by 0 bases, J by 2 bases; bases unmatched to a gene: 4. CDR1 GTSNPN and CDR2 SVGIG are derived from the germline V gene (reference sequence). This TCR was recovered from a man aged 50 or older in good health and CMV-seronegative. This sequence uses TRBV30 and TRBJ2-7, and 7 junction bases match TRBD2. Material for sequencing was PBMCs. The DNA is as follows: TGTGCCTGGAGTGTCCCTAGCGGAACCTACGAGCAGTACTTC. This sequence encodes CAWSVPSGTYEQYF. Here the CDR3 is joined to the reference TRBV30 and TRBJ2-7 genes, and the full variable domain is: SQTIHQWPATLVQPVGSPLSLECTVEGTSNPNLYWYRQAAGRGLQLLFYSVGIGQISSEVPQNLSASRPQDRQFILSSKKLLLSDSGFYLCAWSVPSGTYEQYFGPGTRLTVT.